This TCR beta chain emerged from a study of blood T cell repertoires in COVID-19 (TCRdb year 2020). Study-wide context: Collaborator samples came from the United States, Italy and Spain and covered acute and convalescent phases of COVID-19. The material from the prospective study consisted of cDNA or gDNA derived from T cells, B-cell-depleted T cells, or PBMCs. Where HLA class I and class II types were available, the types were taken from metadata supplied by the sample provider, not from assay-based typing. Samples came from the ongoing ImmuneRACE study (first 160 participants) plus 1,254 subjects from 6 global collaborators. Deeply sampled blood TCRbeta repertoires from subjects exposed to, actively infected with, or recovered from COVID-19 were included in the dataset. A de-identified subject ID, COVID-19 status, age in years and sex were almost always included in the sample metadata. The repertoires were released in a freely available public database intended as a resource for research on the immune response to SARS-CoV-2. General study outcomes and caveats: The quantity of clinical and demographic metadata differed by source and by participant and was supplied without curation.

TCRbeta CDR3 regions were amplified from genomic DNA by means of the immunoSEQ Assay, a bias-controlled multiplex PCR. Turning to the authors' computational methods: Nucleated cell counts per sample were estimated from amplification of reference gene primers within the assay. Sequence reads were collapsed and filtered to measure the absolute abundance of every unique TCRbeta CDR3 rearrangement. Productive Simpson clonality was computed per sample as the square root of Simpson's diversity index over productive rearrangements. TCRdb carries this immuneACCESS record with in-frame sequences only. Its versions omit some clonotypes, under half of them owing to an unresolved V gene in the studies checked, with the rest unexplained. The V and J calls and the clone size are those of that table, but D and trimming were determined from the DNA. A total of hundreds of thousands of clones appear in this sample, roughly 86% of them only once. The ten largest clones add up to 2% to 2.5% of the sample.

The germline V gene sets CDR1 to MNHNS and CDR2 to SASEGT. The CDR3 numbers 14 residues from cysteine through phenylalanine. Only CDR3 DNA remains: 42 bases, in frame from the first base. V is clipped by 1 base and J by 3 bases, and the sequence between their germline boundaries is 9 bases long. Concerning this clone: There is no known antigen for this receptor. Base qualities were left out, and no much larger clone turns up one base away.

In the prospective study, participants were roughly 18 to 95 years old, resided in 24 geographic areas of the United States, and were enrolled through a virtual design. In the prospective study, participants were assigned to cohorts based on the clinical history participants reported in a screening survey and a study questionnaire. In the prospective study, mobile phlebotomists collected whole blood, serum and a nasopharyngeal or oropharyngeal swab from each participant. Participants in the prospective study had the option to provide additional blood draws and questionnaires over a roughly 2-month period. Before DNA extraction, blood samples from the prospective study were shipped at room temperature or frozen.

The receptor was isolated from a woman aged 40 to 55 with acute COVID-19. This chain is built from TRBV6-1 and TRBJ2-5; a tentative D match to TRBD2 spans 5 bases. The material sequenced was PBMCs or T cells enriched from blood (not recorded which). In nucleotides, the sequence is TGTGCCAGCAGTGAAGGCGGGTCTAAAGAGACCCAGTACTTC. Protein translation: CASSEGGSKETQYF.